These 3 T cell receptor beta chains came from one sample sequenced in a study of OX40 agonist ivuxolimab in advanced cancers. Produced via immunoSEQ multiplex PCR; TCRdb's table is partial and in-frame only. The table includes 25,000 to 35,000 clones, less than 90% detected once. Sequencing used CD4+ or CD8+ T cells sorted from blood, obtained in a trial of the OX40 agonist ivuxolimab. These receptors were collected from an adult with an advanced solid tumor such as melanoma, head and neck, liver or kidney cancer.

In DNA form, the CDR3 reads TGCGCCAGCAGCTTGGTGGCGGTCGAAGCCTACGAGCAGTACTTC. It specifies CASSLVAVEAYEQYF. The rearrangement joins TRBV5-1 to TRBJ2-7, with D unclear. Trimming removed 0 bases at V and 2 bases at J, with 12 bases between. The CDR3 totals 15 residues. Germline V gene lookup returns CDR1 SGHRS and CDR2 YFSETQ. Full variable domain (missing parts from reference TRBV5-1 and TRBJ2-7): KAGVTQTPRYLIKTRGQQVTLSCSPISGHRSVSWYQQTPGQGLQFLFEYFSETQRNKGNFPGRFSGRQFSNSRSEMNVSTLELGDSALYLCASSLVAVEAYEQYFGPGTRLTVT.

The J gene is TRBJ1-3, the V gene TRBV11-2; no definite D call. There are 15 residues in the CDR3. CDR1 is SGHAT and CDR2 is FQNNGV in the germline V gene. V dropped 1 base and J dropped 3 bases, with 10 bases sitting between them. The DNA of the CDR3 is TGTGCCAGCAGCTTAGGATCCGGGAGTGGAAACACCATATATTTT. This codes for CASSLGSGSGNTIYF.

This clone came up once. The V call is TRBV9, the J call TRBJ2-7, with D possibly matching TRBD1 (7 bases). Germline loops: CDR1 SGDLS, CDR2 YYNGEE. The CDR3 extends over 14 amino acids. Trimming cost V 8 bases and J 0 bases, with 15 bases left between them. CDR3: CASSQGGISYEQYF. In nucleotides, the CDR3 is TGTGCCAGTAGTCAGGGGGGAATCTCCTACGAGCAGTACTTC.